The sequence of this T cell receptor beta chain was determined in a study of T cell clones after liver transplantation. Study details: Standard immunosuppression, with no induction, continued until 12-24 months after transplant. Draws occurred before transplant, before withdrawal, and after complete or failed withdrawal.

Germline loops: CDR1 MNHNY, CDR2 SVGAGI (reference sequence). The V end was cut by 7 bases, the J end by 5 bases, with 11 bases between. This CDR3 contains 12 residues. Assay: immunoSEQ multiplex PCR; the TCRdb copy retains only in-frame clones and omits some. This table has over 90,000 clones, roughly 80% appearing once. This sample comprised CD4+ T cells from blood, obtained approximately 43 months after liver transplant. V gene TRBV6-6 combines with J gene TRBJ1-2; unclear D gene. The sequence was obtained from a human patient who received a liver transplant. Some T cells may trace back to the graft donor. The chain's CDR3 is CASTIGGYGYTF. CDR3 DNA sequence: TGTGCCAGCACTATCGGTGGATATGGCTACACCTTC.